These 16 T cell receptor beta chains were sequenced from one sample in a study of shared clonotypes between healthy human individuals. CD8 cells classed as naive were CD45RO-negative and positively selected for CCR7, excluding terminally differentiated effector memory CD45RA+ cells. Method: immunoSEQ multiplex PCR; TCRdb's copy keeps in-frame clones and lacks some. The sample shows around 1.9 million clones, about 92% of them seen only once. Material for sequencing was naive CD8+ T cells from PBMCs. The receptor set was obtained from a man aged 18 to 35 in good health. Some clones in this sample may be carry-over from other donors' samples.

The V gene is TRBV7-9, the J gene TRBJ1-5; 7 positions agree with TRBD1. Per germline, CDR1 SEHNR and CDR2 FQNEAQ (reference sequence). Germline trimming cut 4 bases from V and 1 base from J; bases unmatched to any gene: 10. The CDR3 totals 17 residues. The CDR3 here is CASSSSAGGPSNQPQHF. The CDR3 DNA is TGTGCCAGCAGCTCCTCCGCAGGGGGGCCCAGCAATCAGCCCCAGCATTTT.

This chain links TRBV10-1 with TRBJ2-1; no clear D. Per the germline V gene, CDR1 is WNHNN and CDR2 is SYGVQD (reference sequence). The CDR3 has 13 amino acids. V was clipped by 11 bases and J by 1 base, with 12 bases between them. The CDR3 sequence is CAALKESYNEQFF. In nucleotides, the CDR3 is TGCGCCGCCCTGAAGGAATCCTACAATGAGCAGTTCTTC.

This chain links TRBV5-1 with TRBJ2-3, with TRBD2 matching over 7 bases. The CDR3 extends over 15 amino acids. Germline V gives CDR1 SGHRS, CDR2 YFSETQ. V trimming: 3 bases; J trimming: 3 bases; junction bases outside the gene matches: 7. As DNA, the CDR3 is TGCGCCAGCAGCTGGACCCTAGCGGAGACAGATACGCAGTATTTT. It encodes CASSWTLAETDTQYF.

This chain uses TRBV5-8 with TRBJ2-6; D is unclear. CDR3 size: 16 residues. CDR1 and CDR2 (germline): SGHTS, YDEGEE. The germline V and J ends were trimmed by 3 bases and 0 bases, with 10 bases remaining between them. CDR3 residues: CASSSPAYSGANVLTF. In DNA form, the CDR3 reads TGTGCCAGCAGCTCCCCGGCCTACTCTGGGGCCAACGTCCTGACTTTC.

The V gene is TRBV19, the J gene TRBJ2-7; D unresolved. The CDR3 has 14 residues. Germline V lookup: CDR1 LNHDA, CDR2 SQIVND (reference sequence). Between the trimmed V and J ends, which lost 1 base and 2 bases, there was a span of 9 bases. The CDR3 nucleotides are TGTGCCAGTAGTATAGGTCCAGGTACCTACGAGCAGTACTTC. Translation gives CASSIGPGTYEQYF.

The genes are TRBV23-1 and TRBJ2-2, with 7 bases identical to TRBD1. TRBV23-1 is sorted into the ORF group, with uncertain function. CDR3 size: 12 residues. The junction had 5 bases not matched to a gene; V was cut back by 11 bases and J by 5 bases. The CDR3 DNA reads as TGCGCCCCTAGACAGGGAACCGGGGAGCTGTTTTTT. This gives the protein CAPRQGTGELFF.

The genes are TRBV28 and TRBJ2-1; 10 bases match TRBD2. The CDR3 is made up of 18 amino acids. Unmatched junction bases numbered 17, after V lost 2 bases and J lost 10 bases. From germline, CDR1 is MDHEN and CDR2 SYDVKM. The CDR3 nucleotides are TGTGCCAGCAGTTTACAGGGGCCAGCGGGAGGGGGCTTTAGGGAGCAGTTCTTC. As protein: CASSLQGPAGGGFREQFF.

The CDR3, as DNA: TGTGCCTGGAGGGAACTTAGGGAGGGCTACGAGCAGTACTTC. Encoded protein: CAWRELREGYEQYF. The V and J genes are TRBV30 and TRBJ2-7, with 7 bases aligning to TRBD2. From germline, CDR1 is GTSNPN and CDR2 SVGIG (reference sequence). The CDR3 is made up of 14 amino acids. Unmatched junction bases numbered 8, after V lost 3 bases and J lost 3 bases.

About this clone: Other DNA variants within this sample encode the same CDR3. V is TRBV2 and J is TRBJ2-7; TRBD1 is a possible D gene (5 bases). The CDR3 consists of 13 residues. The germline V gene encodes CDR1 SNHLY and CDR2 FYNNEI. Between the trimmed V and J ends, which lost 1 base and 4 bases, there was a span of 8 bases. The CDR3 bases are TGTGCCAGCAGTGAAGGGACAAGATACGAGCAGTACTTC. As protein: CASSEGTRYEQYF.

The chain carries TRBV13 and TRBJ2-7; 9 positions agree with TRBD2. This CDR3 is 17 amino acids long. J lost 4 bases, V lost 3 bases, and 13 bases had no gene match. Germline CDR1 and CDR2: PRHDT and FYEKMQ (reference sequence). The CDR3 loop is CASSFETGTSNRYEQYF. CDR3 DNA sequence: TGTGCCAGCAGCTTTGAAACCGGGACTAGCAATCGTTACGAGCAGTACTTC.

The chain is built from TRBV7-9 and TRBJ2-2; D might be TRBD1 (5 bases). Per the germline V gene, CDR1 is SEHNR and CDR2 is FQNEAQ (reference sequence). CDR3 size: 14 residues. The V end lost 3 bases, the J end lost 7 bases, and 12 bases lay between the germline ends. CDR3 in DNA: TGTGCCAGCAGCTTCGTGGACACCGTCGGGGAGCTGTTTTTT. Its protein is CASSFVDTVGELFF. Complete variable domain (other parts from reference TRBV7-9 and TRBJ2-2): DTGVSQNPRHKITKRGQNVTFRCDPISEHNRLYWYRQTLGQGPEFLTYFQNEAQLEKSRLLSDRFSAERPKGSFSTLEIQRTEQGDSAMYLCASSFVDTVGELFFGEGSRLTVL.

This clone was picked up one time. This chain connects TRBV7-2 to TRBJ1-1; tentative D call: TRBD1 (5 bases). CDR1 and CDR2 (germline): SGHTA, FQGNSA. Trimming removed 3 bases at V and 4 bases at J, with 18 bases between. The CDR3 totals 16 residues. CDR3 residues: CASSLISGSWSTEAFF. The CDR3, as DNA: TGTGCCAGCAGCTTGATTTCAGGGAGTTGGAGCACTGAAGCTTTCTTT.

A word on this clone: Other DNA variants within this sample encode the same CDR3. The rearrangement joins TRBV5-1 to TRBJ1-2, with TRBD1 matching 10 bases. There are 14 residues in the CDR3. With V trimmed by 0 bases and J by 8 bases, 4 bases remained unmatched. Germline V gene data show CDR1 as SGHRS and CDR2 as YFSETQ. Here the CDR3 DNA reads TGCGCCAGCAGCTTGGTTGGGACAGGGGACGGCTACACCTTC. It codes for CASSLVGTGDGYTF.

This clone was found once. The rearrangement joins TRBV7-9 to TRBJ2-5; TRBD2 is a possible D gene (6 bases). This CDR3 spans 13 amino acids. Per germline, CDR1 SEHNR and CDR2 FQNEAQ (reference sequence). V shed 3 bases and J shed 3 bases, with 8 bases lying between them. CDR3 nucleotides: TGTGCCAGCAGCTTTCAGCGGGAAGAGACCCAGTACTTC. This codes for CASSFQREETQYF.

A note on this clone: Different DNA sequences within this sample yield the same CDR3. This chain joins TRBV19 and TRBJ1-1, with D uncertain. CDR3 size: 13 residues. Germline V gene lookup returns CDR1 LNHDA and CDR2 SQIVND (reference sequence). V was cut by 3 bases and J by 0 bases, with 5 bases left in between. The CDR3 protein is CASSIGMNTEAFF. Here the CDR3 DNA reads TGTGCCAGTAGTATTGGAATGAACACTGAAGCTTTCTTT.

This rearrangement joins TRBV27 to TRBJ2-7, with TRBD1 as a possible D gene (5 bases). The V and J ends lost 4 bases and 2 bases respectively, with 9 bases between them. CDR3 length: 13 amino acids. Germline lookup yields CDR1 MNHEY and CDR2 SMNVEV (reference sequence). As DNA, the CDR3 is TGTGCCAGCAGTTGGAGCAGGGCCTACGAGCAGTACTTC. Amino acid sequence: CASSWSRAYEQYF.